The 3 T cell receptor beta chains below come from one sample, sequenced in a study of cytomegalovirus exposure and HLA in healthy donors. Produced via immunoSEQ multiplex PCR; TCRdb's table is partial and in-frame only. The table records about 220,000 clones, approximately 80% of them present only once. What was sequenced was PBMCs. The receptor source for this set is a woman under 40 in good health and CMV-seropositive.

The chain recombines TRBV27 with TRBJ2-1; 8 nucleotides align to TRBD1. V shed 6 bases and J 4 bases; nucleotides not matched to a gene: 8. In germline, CDR1 is MNHEY, CDR2 SMNVEV (reference sequence). The length of the CDR3 is 15 residues. The CDR3 sequence: CASRQSGTGYNEQFF. CDR3 bases: TGTGCCAGCAGGCAGTCCGGGACAGGTTACAATGAGCAGTTCTTC.

The J gene is TRBJ1-4, the V gene TRBV6-1, with no clear D. The CDR3 is 13 residues long. CDR1 and CDR2 from the germline V gene are MNHNS and SASEGT. Trimming left V 2 bases short and J 8 bases short, with 9 bases between. The DNA of the CDR3 is TGTGCCAGCAGTGAAAGTGGTACAGAAAAACTGTTTTTT. This sequence encodes CASSESGTEKLFF.

The V and J genes are TRBV6-1 and TRBJ1-1, with D possibly being TRBD1 (6 bases). Trimming removed 1 base at V and 9 bases at J, with 6 bases between. Germline V gene data show CDR1 as MNHNS and CDR2 as SASEGT. The CDR3 is made up of 11 amino acids. CDR3 coding DNA: TGTGCCAGCAGTGAAGGGGGGCAAGCTTTCTTT. It encodes CASSEGGQAFF.